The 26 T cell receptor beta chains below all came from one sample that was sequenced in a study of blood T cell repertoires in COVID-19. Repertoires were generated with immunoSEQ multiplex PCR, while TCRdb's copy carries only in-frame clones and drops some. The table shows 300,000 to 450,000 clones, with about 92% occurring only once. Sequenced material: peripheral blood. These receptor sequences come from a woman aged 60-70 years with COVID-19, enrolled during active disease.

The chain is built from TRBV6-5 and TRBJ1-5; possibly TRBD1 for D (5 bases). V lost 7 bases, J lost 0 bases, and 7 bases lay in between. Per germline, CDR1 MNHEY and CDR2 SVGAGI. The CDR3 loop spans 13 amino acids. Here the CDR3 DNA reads TGTGCCAGCACAGGGTATAGCAATCAGCCCCAGCATTTT. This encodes CASTGYSNQPQHF.

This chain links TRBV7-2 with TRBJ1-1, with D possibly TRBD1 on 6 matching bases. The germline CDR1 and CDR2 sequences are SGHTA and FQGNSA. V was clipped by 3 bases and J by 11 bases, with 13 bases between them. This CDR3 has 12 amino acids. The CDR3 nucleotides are TGTGCCAGCAGCTTCGGCACAGGGATGGCTTTCTTT. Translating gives CASSFGTGMAFF.

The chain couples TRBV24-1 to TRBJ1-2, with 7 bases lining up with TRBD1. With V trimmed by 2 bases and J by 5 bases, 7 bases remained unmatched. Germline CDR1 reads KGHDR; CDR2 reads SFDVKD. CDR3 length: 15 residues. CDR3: CATSDWGTGVYGYTF. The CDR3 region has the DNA TGTGCCACCAGTGATTGGGGTACAGGGGTGTATGGCTACACCTTC.

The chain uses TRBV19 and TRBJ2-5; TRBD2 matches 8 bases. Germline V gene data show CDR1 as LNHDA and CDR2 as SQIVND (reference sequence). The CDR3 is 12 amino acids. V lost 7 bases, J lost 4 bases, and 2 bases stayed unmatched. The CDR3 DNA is TGTGCCAGTACGGCGGGAGGAGAGACCCAGTACTTC. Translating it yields CASTAGGETQYF.

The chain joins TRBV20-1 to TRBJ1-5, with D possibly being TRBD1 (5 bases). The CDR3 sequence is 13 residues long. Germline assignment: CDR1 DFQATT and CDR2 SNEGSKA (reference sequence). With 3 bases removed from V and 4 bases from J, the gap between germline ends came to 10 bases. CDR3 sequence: CSASQGRNQPQHF. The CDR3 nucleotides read TGCAGTGCTAGTCAGGGTCGAAATCAGCCCCAGCATTTT.

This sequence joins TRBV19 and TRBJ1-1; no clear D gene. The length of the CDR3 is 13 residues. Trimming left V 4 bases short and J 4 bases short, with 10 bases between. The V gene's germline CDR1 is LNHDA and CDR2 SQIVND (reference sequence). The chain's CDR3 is CASSRGPFTEAFF. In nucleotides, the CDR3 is TGTGCCAGTAGTAGAGGCCCGTTCACTGAAGCTTTCTTT.

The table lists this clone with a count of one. DNA for the CDR3: TGTGCCAGCAGCCAAGACCCCGGGTACGAGCAGTACTTC. Protein sequence: CASSQDPGYEQYF. The chain carries TRBV3-1 (or the pseudogene TRBV3-2) and TRBJ2-7; D unresolved. Germline V gene sequence: CDR1 LGHDT, CDR2 YNNKEL (reference sequence). Between the trimmed V and J ends, which lost 0 bases and 4 bases, there was a span of 7 bases. This CDR3 comprises 13 residues.

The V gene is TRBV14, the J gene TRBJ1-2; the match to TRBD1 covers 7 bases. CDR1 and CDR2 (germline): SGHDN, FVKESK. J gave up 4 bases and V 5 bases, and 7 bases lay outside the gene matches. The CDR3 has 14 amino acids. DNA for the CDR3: TGTGCCAGCAGCTTTTTGGGACAGAGCTATGGCTACACCTTC. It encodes CASSFLGQSYGYTF. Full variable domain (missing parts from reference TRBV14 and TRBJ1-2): EAGVTQFPSHSVIEKGQTVTLRCDPISGHDNLYWYRRVMGKEIKFLLHFVKESKQDESGMPNNRFLAERTGGTYSTLKVQPAELEDSGVYFCASSFLGQSYGYTFGSGTRLTVV.

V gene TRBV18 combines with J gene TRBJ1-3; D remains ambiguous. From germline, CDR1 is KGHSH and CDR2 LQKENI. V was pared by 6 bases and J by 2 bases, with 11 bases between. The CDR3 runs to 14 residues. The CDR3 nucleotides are TGTGCCAGCTCCCGGGAGGGAACTGGAAACACCATATATTTT. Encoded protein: CASSREGTGNTIYF.

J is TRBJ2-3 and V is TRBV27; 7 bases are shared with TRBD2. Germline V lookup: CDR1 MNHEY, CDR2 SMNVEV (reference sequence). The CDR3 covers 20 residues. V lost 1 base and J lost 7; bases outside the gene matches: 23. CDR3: CASSLYGRGRQVSDPNTQYF. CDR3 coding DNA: TGTGCCAGCAGTTTATATGGGCGGGGGAGGCAAGTTAGCGATCCGAATACGCAGTATTTT.

The CDR3 coding sequence is TGTGCCAGCAGCTTAATTGGACAGGGGGCTGCAGATACGCAGTATTTT. This codes for CASSLIGQGAADTQYF. This chain connects TRBV7-3 to TRBJ2-3, with 11 bases aligning to TRBD1. This CDR3 has 16 amino acids. Germline V CDR1 and CDR2: SGHTA, FQGTGA. Germline trimming cut 1 base from V and 4 bases from J; bases unmatched to any gene: 4. Combining the CDR3 with reference TRBV7-3 and TRBJ2-3 gives the whole variable domain GAGVSQTPSNKVTEKGKYVELRCDPISGHTALYWYRQSLGQGPEFLIYFQGTGAADDSGLPNDRFFAVRPEGSVSTLKIQRTERGDSAVYLCASSLIGQGAADTQYFGPGTRLTVL.

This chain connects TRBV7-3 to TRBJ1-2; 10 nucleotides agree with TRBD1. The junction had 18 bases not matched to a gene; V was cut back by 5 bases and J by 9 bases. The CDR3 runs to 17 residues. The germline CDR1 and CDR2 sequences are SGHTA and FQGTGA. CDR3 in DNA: TGTGCCAGCAGCCAAAAGGGTCTTAGTCCGACAGGGGGCAGCTACACCTTC. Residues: CASSQKGLSPTGGSYTF. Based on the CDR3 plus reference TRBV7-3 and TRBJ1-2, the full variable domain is GAGVSQTPSNKVTEKGKYVELRCDPISGHTALYWYRQSLGQGPEFLIYFQGTGAADDSGLPNDRFFAVRPEGSVSTLKIQRTERGDSAVYLCASSQKGLSPTGGSYTFGSGTRLTVV.

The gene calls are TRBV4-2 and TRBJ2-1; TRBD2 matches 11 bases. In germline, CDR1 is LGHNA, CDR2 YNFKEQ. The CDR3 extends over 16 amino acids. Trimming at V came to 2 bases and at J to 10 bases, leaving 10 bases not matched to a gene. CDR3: CASSQHSGGVQREQFF. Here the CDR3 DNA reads TGTGCCAGCAGCCAACATAGCGGGGGGGTCCAGAGGGAGCAGTTCTTC.

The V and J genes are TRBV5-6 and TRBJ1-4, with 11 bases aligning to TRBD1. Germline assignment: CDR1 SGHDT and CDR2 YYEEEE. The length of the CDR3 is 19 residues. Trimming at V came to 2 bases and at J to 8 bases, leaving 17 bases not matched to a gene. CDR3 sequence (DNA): TGTGCCAGCAGCTTCAAAAGGACAGGGGGCGCTGATACTGGGGAAAAACTGTTTTTT. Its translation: CASSFKRTGGADTGEKLFF.

The CDR3 nucleotides are TGTGCCATCACTAGCGACAACAATGAGCAGTTCTTC. This sequence encodes CAITSDNNEQFF. V usage is TRBV10-3 and J usage is TRBJ2-1; D perhaps matches TRBD2 (6 bases). V shed 7 bases and J shed 5 bases, with 9 bases lying between them. The CDR3 length is 12 residues. Germline V gene lookup returns CDR1 ENHRY and CDR2 SYGVKD.

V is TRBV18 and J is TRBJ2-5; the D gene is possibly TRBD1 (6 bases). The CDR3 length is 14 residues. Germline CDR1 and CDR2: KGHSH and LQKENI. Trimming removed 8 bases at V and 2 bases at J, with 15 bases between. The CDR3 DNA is TGTGCCAGCCTCCAGAACAGGGAACAAGAGACCCAGTACTTC. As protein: CASLQNREQETQYF.

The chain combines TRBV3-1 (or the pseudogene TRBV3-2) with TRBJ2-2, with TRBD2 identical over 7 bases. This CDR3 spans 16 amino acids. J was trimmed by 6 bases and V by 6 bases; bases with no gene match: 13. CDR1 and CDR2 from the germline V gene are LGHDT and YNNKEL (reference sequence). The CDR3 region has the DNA TGTGCCAGCAGTCCAAGATTCGCGGGAGAGGCCGGGGAGCTGTTTTTT. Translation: CASSPRFAGEAGELFF.

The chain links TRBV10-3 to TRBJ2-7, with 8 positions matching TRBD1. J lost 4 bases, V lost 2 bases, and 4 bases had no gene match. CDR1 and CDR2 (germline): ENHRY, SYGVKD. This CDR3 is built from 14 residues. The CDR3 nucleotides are TGTGCCATCAGTGAGAGGGGACAGGAGTACGAGCAGTACTTC. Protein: CAISERGQEYEQYF.

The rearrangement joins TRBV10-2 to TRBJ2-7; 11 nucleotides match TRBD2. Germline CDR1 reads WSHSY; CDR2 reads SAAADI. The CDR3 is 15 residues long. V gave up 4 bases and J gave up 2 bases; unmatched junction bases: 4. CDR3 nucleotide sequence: TGCGCCAGCAGTGTTGGTAGCGGGAGGGCCTACGAGCAGTACTTC. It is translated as CASSVGSGRAYEQYF.

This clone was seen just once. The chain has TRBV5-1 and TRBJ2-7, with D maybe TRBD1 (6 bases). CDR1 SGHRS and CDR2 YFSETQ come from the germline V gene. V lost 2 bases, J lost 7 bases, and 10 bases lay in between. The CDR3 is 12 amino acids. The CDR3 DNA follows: TGCGCCAGCAGCTTACCAGGGGATGAGCAGTACTTC. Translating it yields CASSLPGDEQYF.

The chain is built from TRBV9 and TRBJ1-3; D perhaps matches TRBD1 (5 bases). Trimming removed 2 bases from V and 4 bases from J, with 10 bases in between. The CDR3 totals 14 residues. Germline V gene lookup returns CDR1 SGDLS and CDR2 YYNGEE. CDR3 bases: TGTGCCAGCAGCGTTCGGACAAGCGGAAACACCATATATTTT. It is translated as CASSVRTSGNTIYF.

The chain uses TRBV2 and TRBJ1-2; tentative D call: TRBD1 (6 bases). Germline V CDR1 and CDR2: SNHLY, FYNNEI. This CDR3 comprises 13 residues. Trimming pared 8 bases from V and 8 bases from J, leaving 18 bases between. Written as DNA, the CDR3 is TGTGCCAGCGTTTCGCTGGGGGCGTCAGGCTACACCTTC. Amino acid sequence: CASVSLGASGYTF. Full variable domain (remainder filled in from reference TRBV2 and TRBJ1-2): EPEVTQTPSHQVTQMGQEVILRCVPISNHLYFYWYRQILGQKVEFLVSFYNNEISEKSEIFDDQFSVERPDGSNFTLKIRSTKLEDSAMYFCASVSLGASGYTFGSGTRLTVV.

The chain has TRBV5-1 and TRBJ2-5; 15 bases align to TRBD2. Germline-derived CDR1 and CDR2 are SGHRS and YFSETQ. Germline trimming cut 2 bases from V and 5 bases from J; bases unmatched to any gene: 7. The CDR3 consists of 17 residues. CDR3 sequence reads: CASSFAGLAGGGETQYF. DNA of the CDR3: TGCGCCAGCAGCTTCGCGGGACTAGCGGGGGGTGGGGAGACCCAGTACTTC.

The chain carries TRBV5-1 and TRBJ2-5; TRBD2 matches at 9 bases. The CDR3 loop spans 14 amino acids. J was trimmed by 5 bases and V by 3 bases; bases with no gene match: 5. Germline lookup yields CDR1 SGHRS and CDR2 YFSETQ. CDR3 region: CASSSRGGPETQYF. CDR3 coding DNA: TGCGCCAGCAGCTCGCGGGGGGGCCCTGAGACCCAGTACTTC.

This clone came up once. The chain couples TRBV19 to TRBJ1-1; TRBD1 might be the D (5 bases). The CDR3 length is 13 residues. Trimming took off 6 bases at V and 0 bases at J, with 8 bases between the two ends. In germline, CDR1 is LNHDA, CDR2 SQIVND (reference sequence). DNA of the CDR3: TGTGCCAGTAGGAAGGGGCTGAACACTGAAGCTTTCTTT. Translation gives CASRKGLNTEAFF.

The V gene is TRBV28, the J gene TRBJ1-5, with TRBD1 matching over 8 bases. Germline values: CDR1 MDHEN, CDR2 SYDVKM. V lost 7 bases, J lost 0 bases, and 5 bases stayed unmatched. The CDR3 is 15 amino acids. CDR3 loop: CASNTGQDSNQPQHF. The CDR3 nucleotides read TGTGCCAGCAACACGGGACAGGATAGCAATCAGCCCCAGCATTTT.